Shown below are 4 T cell receptor beta chains from a single sample sequenced in a study of siplizumab effects on memory and regulatory T cells (dated by TCRdb to about 2019). The receptor library was made with the immunoSEQ multiplex PCR assay. Not all clones reach the TCRdb copy of this immuneACCESS table, which keeps in-frame sequences only. Checked studies attribute under half of the gap to unresolved V genes and leave the rest unexplained. The sample profile shows about 94,000 clones; 94% of them were found once. Around 0.3% of the sample is in the top ten clones. What was sequenced was non-Treg CD4+ T cells sorted from blood. What this sample's cell subset or site label stands for: FACS-sorted unstimulated CD4+ non-regulatory T cells. These receptors all stem from a human donor in good health.

V and J are TRBV4-2 and TRBJ2-3; D might be TRBD2 (6 bases). This CDR3 contains 16 residues. Looked up from germline, CDR1 is LGHNA and CDR2 is YNFKEQ. V lost 0 bases and J lost 1, with 11 bases in between. The CDR3 loop is CASSQEGGIGTDTQYF. DNA of the CDR3: TGTGCCAGCAGCCAAGAGGGCGGGATAGGCACAGATACGCAGTATTTT.

In this sample, this clone turned up once. The rearrangement uses TRBV6-5 and TRBJ1-1; TRBD1 is a possible D gene (5 bases). The length of the CDR3 is 14 residues. In germline, CDR1 is MNHEY, CDR2 SVGAGI. V was shortened by 7 bases and J by 5 bases, with 17 bases between the two germline ends. CDR3 residues: CASTQQGWETEAFF. The CDR3 nucleotides are TGTGCCAGCACCCAGCAGGGTTGGGAGACTGAAGCTTTCTTT.

The chain combines TRBV6-5 with TRBJ2-5, with D possibly TRBD1 on 5 matching bases. The CDR3 has 11 amino acids. With 6 bases removed from V and 5 bases from J, the gap between germline ends came to 7 bases. The germline V gene has CDR1 MNHEY and CDR2 SVGAGI. The CDR3 protein is CASRSGETQYF. In DNA form, the CDR3 reads TGTGCCAGCAGGTCAGGGGAGACCCAGTACTTC.

The chain employs TRBV5-1 and TRBJ2-1; possibly TRBD1 or TRBD2 for D (5 bases each). Germline loops: CDR1 SGHRS, CDR2 YFSETQ. Trimming shortened V by 4 bases and J by 7 bases, and 12 bases separated the two germline ends. This CDR3 spans 13 amino acids. The CDR3 here is CASSHQGENEQFF. In DNA form, the CDR3 reads TGCGCCAGCAGCCACCAAGGGGAGAATGAGCAGTTCTTC.